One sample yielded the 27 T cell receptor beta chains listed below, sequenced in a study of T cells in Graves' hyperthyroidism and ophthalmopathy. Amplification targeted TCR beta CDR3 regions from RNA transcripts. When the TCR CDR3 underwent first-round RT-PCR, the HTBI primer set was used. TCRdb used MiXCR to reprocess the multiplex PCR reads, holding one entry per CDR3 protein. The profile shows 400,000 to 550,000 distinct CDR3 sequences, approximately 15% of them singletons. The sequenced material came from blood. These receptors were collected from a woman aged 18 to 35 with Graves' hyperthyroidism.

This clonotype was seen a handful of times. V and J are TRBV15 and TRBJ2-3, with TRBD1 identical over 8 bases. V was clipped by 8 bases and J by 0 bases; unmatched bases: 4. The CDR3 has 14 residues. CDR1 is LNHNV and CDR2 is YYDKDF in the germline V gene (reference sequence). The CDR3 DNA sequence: TGTGCCACCCGGACAGGGCATAGCACAGATACGCAGTATTTT. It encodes CATRTGHSTDTQYF.

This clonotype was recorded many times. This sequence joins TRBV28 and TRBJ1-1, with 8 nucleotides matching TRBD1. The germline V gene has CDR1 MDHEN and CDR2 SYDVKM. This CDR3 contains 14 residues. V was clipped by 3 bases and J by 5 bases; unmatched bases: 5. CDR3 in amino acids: CASSFGQGNTEAFF. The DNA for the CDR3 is TGTGCCAGCAGTTTTGGACAGGGAAATACTGAAGCTTTCTTT.

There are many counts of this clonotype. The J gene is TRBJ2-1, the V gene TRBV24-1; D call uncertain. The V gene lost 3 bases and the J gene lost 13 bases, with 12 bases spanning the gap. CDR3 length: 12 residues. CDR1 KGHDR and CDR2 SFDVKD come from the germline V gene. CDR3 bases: TGTGCCACCAGTGATACCTGGCCGCCCCAGTTCTTC. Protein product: CATSDTWPPQFF.

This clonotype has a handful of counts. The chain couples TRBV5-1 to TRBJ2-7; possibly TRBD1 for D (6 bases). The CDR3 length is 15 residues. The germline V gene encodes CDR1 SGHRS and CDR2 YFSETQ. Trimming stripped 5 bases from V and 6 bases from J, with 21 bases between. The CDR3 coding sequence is TGCGCCAGCAGAACCGGGACATCCCGTACGGGCGAGCAGTACTTC. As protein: CASRTGTSRTGEQYF.

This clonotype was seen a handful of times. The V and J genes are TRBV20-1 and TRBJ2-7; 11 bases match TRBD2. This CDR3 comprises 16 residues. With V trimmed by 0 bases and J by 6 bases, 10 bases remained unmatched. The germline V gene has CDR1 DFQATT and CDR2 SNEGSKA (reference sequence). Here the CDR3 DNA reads TGCAGTGCTAGAGATCCCGATCTAGCGGGAGGATCCGAGCAGTACGTC. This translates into CSARDPDLAGGSEQYV.

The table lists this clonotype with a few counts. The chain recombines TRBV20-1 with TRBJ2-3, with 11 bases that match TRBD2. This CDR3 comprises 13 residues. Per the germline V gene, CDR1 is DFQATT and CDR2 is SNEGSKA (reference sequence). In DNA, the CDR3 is TGCAAGGCTAGCGGGAGGTCTACAGATACGCAGTATTTT. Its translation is CKASGRSTDTQYF.

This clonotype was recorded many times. This CDR3 reads CASSSRQGVDGYTF. The CDR3 coding sequence is TGTGCCAGCAGCTCAAGACAGGGCGTCGATGGCTACACCTTC. The chain uses TRBV7-8 and TRBJ1-2; 7 nucleotides line up with TRBD1. Germline CDR1 and CDR2: SGHVS and FQNEAQ. The length of the CDR3 is 14 residues. Unmatched junction bases numbered 8, after V lost 4 bases and J lost 6 bases.

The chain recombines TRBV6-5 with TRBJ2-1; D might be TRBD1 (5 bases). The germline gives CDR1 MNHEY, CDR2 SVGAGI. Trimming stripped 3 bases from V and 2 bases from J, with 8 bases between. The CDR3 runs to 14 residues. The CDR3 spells CASSYQGAYNEQFF. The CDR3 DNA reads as TGTGCCAGCAGTTATCAAGGGGCCTACAATGAGCAGTTCTTC.

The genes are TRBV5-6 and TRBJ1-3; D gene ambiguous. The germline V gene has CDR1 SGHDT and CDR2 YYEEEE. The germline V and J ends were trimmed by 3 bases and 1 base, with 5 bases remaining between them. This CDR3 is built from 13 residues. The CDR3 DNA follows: TGTGCCAGCAGCTGGGTTTCTGGAAACACCATATATTTT. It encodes CASSWVSGNTIYF.

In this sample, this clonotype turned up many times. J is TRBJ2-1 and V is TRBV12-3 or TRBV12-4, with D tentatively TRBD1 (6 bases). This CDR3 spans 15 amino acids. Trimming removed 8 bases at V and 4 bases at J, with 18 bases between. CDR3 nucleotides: TGTGCCAGCGGACGATCCCTAGGGGGATACAATGAGCAGTTCTTC. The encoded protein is CASGRSLGGYNEQFF.

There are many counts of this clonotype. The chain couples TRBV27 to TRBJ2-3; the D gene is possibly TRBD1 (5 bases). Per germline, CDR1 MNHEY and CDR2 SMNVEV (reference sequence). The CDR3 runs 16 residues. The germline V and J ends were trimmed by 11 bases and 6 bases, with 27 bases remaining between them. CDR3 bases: TGTGCCTCGGGCTCTAGGGGCGATTTCTCGGGTGATACGCAGTATTTT. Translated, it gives CASGSRGDFSGDTQYF.

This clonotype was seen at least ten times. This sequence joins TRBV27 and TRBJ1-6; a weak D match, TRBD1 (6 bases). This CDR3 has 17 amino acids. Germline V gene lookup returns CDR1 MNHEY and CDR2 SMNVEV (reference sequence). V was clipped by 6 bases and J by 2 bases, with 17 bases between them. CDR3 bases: TGTGCCAGCAGCCGCACCAAACAGGGCCCCTATAATTCACCCCTCCACTTT. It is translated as CASSRTKQGPYNSPLHF.

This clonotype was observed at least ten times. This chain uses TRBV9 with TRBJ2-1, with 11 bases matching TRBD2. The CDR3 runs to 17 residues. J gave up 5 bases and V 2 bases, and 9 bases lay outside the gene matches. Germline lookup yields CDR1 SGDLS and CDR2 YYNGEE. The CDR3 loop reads CASSVLLPGLADNEQFF. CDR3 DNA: TGTGCCAGCAGCGTCCTTCTTCCGGGACTAGCGGACAATGAGCAGTTCTTC.

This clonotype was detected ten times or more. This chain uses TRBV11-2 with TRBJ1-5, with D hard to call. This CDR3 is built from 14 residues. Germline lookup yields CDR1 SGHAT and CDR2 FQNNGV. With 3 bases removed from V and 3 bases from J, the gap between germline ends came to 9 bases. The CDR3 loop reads CASSFGPNNQPQHF. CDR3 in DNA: TGTGCCAGCAGCTTTGGTCCGAACAATCAGCCCCAGCATTTT.

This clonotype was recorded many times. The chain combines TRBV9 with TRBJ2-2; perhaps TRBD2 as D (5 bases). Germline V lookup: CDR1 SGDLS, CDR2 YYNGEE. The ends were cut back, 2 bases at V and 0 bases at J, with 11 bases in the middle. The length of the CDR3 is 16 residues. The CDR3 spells CASSVSPGTNTGELFF. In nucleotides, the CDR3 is TGTGCCAGCAGCGTTTCGCCGGGGACGAACACCGGGGAGCTGTTTTTT.

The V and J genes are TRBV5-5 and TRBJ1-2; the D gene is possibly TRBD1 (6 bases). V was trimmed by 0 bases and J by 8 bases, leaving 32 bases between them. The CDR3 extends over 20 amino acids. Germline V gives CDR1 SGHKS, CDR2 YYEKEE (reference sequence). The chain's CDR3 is CASSLGPDRSRAGFSRGYTF. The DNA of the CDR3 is TGTGCCAGCAGCTTGGGCCCTGACAGGTCTCGAGCTGGGTTTTCGAGGGGCTACACCTTC.

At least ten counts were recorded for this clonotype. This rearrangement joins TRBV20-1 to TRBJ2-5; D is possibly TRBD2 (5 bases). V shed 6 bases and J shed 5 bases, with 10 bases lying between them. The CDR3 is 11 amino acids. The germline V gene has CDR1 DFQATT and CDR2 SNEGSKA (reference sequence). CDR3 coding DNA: TGCAGTGCCCTAGCTCGGGAGACCCAGTACTTC. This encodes CSALARETQYF.

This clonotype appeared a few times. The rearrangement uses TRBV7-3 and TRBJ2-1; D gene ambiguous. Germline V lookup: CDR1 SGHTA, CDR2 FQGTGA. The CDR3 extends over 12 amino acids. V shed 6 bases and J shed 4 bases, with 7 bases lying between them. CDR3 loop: CASSTGYNEQFF. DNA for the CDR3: TGTGCCAGCAGTACTGGATACAATGAGCAGTTCTTC.

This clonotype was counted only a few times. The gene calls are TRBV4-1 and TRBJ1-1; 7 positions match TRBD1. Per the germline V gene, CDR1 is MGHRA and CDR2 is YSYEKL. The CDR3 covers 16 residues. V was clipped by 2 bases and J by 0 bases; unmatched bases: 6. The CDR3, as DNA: TGCGCCAGCAGCCAACCTAGACAGGGCATGAACACTGAAGCTTTCTTT. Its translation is CASSQPRQGMNTEAFF.

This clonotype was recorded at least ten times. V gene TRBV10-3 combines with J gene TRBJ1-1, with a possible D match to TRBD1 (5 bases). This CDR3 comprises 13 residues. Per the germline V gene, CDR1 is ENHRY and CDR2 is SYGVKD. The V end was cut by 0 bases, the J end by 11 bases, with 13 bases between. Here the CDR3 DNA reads TGTGCCATCAGTGAGTCTGGGGGGGTGTATGCTTTCTTT. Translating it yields CAISESGGVYAFF.

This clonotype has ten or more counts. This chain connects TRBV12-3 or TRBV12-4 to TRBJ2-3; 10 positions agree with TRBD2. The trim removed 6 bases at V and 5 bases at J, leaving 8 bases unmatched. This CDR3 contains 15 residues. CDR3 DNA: TGTGCCAGCAGCCCCTCTAGCGGGAGATTAGATACGCAGTATTTT. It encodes CASSPSSGRLDTQYF.

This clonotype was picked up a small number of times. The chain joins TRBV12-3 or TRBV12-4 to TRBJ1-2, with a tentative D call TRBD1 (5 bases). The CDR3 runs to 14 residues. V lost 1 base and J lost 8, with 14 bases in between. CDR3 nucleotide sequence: TGTGCCAGCAGTTTAGTGGGGGGAAGTGGGGGCTACACCTTC. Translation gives CASSLVGGSGGYTF.

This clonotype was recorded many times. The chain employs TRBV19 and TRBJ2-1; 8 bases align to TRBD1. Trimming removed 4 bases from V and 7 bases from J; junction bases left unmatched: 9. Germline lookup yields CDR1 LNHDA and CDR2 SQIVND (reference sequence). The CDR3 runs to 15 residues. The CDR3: CASSTDRGIENEQFF. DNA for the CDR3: TGTGCCAGTAGTACCGACAGGGGTATTGAGAATGAGCAGTTCTTC.

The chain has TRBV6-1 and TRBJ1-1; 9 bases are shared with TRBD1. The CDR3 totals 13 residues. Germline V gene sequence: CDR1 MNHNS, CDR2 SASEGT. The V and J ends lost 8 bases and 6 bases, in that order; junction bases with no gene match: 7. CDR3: CASRTGVLSEAFF. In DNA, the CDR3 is TGTGCCAGCCGGACAGGGGTACTCTCTGAAGCTTTCTTT.

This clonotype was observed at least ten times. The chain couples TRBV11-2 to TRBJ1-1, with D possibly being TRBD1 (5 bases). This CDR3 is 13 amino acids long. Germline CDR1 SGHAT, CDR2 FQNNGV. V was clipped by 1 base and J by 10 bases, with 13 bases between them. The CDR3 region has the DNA TGTGCCAGCAGCTTAGGGGGGGAAAGGGGAGCTTTCTTT. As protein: CASSLGGERGAFF.

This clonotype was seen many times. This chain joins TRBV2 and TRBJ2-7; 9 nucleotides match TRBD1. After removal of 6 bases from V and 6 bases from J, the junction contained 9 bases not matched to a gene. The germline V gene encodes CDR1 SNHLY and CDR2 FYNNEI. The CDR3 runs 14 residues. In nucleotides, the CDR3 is TGTGCCAGCAGAGATACAGGGGGCTTCGGCGAGCAGTACTTC. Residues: CASRDTGGFGEQYF.

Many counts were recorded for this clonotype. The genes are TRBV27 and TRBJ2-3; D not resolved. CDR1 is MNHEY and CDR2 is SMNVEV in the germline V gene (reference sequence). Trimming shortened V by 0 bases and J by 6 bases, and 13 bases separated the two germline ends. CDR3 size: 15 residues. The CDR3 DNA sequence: TGTGCCAGCAGTTTATCGAGCCCGCTTGGGGATACGCAGTATTTT. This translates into CASSLSSPLGDTQYF.